The clone carrying this T cell receptor (beta chain) was observed many times. This record comes from a study of T cells in Graves' hyperthyroidism and ophthalmopathy. The V end lost 4 bases, the J end lost 7 bases, and 18 bases lay between the germline ends. CDR1 is SGHRS and CDR2 is YFSETQ in the germline V gene. This CDR3 has 14 amino acids. There were TCR beta CDR3 regions amplified from RNA transcripts. RT-PCR in the first round (using the HTBI primer set) targeted the TCR CDR3. TCRdb independently ran MiXCR on the multiplex PCR reads; one entry per CDR3 protein. The sample lists some 250,000 distinct CDR3 sequences, 13% to 15% occurring once.

Sequenced material: blood. The chain uses TRBV5-1 and TRBJ2-7; D not resolved. The sequence derives from a woman between 45 and 65 years old with Graves' hyperthyroidism that later progressed to Graves' ophthalmopathy. The DNA for the CDR3 is TGCGCCAGCAGCGCGTTAGTCGATCTGAGGGAGCAGTACTTC. This translates into CASSALVDLREQYF.